Below, one T cell receptor beta chain is given with its context. Its antigen is not known. This sample is part of a study of cytomegalovirus exposure and HLA in healthy donors. Study in general: Findings of an earlier analysis included roughly 110 million unique TCR beta sequences from roughly 200 million T cells.

In germline, CDR1 is SEHNR, CDR2 FQNEAQ (reference sequence). V shed 2 bases and J 6 bases; nucleotides not matched to a gene: 8. The CDR3 runs 17 residues. Use of 60 Vbeta and 13 Jbeta primers characterized the PCR. Clones were sequenced by immunoSEQ multiplex PCR, and TCRdb holds only the in-frame ones, with some missing. The sample includes over 150,000 clones, roughly 80% of them seen just once. Study-wide points: According to an earlier analysis, most TCR beta V segments yielded productive rearrangements about 87% or about 30% of the time. Across donors, sequencing depth was assumed by presence/absence analyses to be roughly uniform. Trimming of TCR beta V- and J-genes showed a link, identified in a later analysis, to a missense DCLRE1C variant.

The TCR originated in a male donor in good health and CMV-seronegative. Sequencing was carried out using PBMCs. The rearrangement links TRBV7-9 to TRBJ2-1; TRBD2 matches at 12 bases. The CDR3 coding sequence is TGTGCCAGCAGCTTATCCCTAGCGGGGGGGCGCTCCAATGAGCAGTTCTTC. Protein: CASSLSLAGGRSNEQFF.